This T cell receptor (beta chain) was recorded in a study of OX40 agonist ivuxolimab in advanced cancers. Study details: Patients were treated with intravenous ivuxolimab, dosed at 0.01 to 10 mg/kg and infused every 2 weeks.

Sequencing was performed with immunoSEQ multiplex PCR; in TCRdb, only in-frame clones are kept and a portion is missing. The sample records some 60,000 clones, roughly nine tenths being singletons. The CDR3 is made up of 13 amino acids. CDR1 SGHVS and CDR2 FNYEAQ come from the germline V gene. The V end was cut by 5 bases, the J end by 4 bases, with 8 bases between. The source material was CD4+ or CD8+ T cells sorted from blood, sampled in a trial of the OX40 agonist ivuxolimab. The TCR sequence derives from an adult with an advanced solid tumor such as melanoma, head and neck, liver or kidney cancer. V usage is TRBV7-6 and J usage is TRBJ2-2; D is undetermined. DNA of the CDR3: TGTGCCAGCAGCCCCTCCCGCACCGGGGAGCTGTTTTTT. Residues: CASSPSRTGELFF.